The source of this T cell receptor (beta chain) is a study of spatial heterogeneity in lung cancer. Study overall: In cases with available follow-up PBMC samples, these were sequenced at a median of approximately two years after resection.

The V and J ends lost 8 bases and 1 base respectively, with 10 bases between them. Germline V CDR1 and CDR2: KGHDR, SFDVKD. This CDR3 has 13 amino acids. Unique molecular identifiers tagged every individual TCR cDNA molecule. TCRdb fed the 5' RACE reads into MiXCR, producing one record per CDR3 protein. The repertoire holds 55,000 to 75,000 distinct CDR3 sequences, with roughly 8.9% as singletons. Time point meaning: blood at routine non-recurrence follow-up after resection. The V call is TRBV24-1, the J call TRBJ1-1; possible D gene TRBD1, 5 bases. The TCR comes from a female donor with early-stage non-small cell lung cancer. The sample consisted of PBMCs, taken at follow-up. The CDR3 coding sequence is TGTGCCACCAAGGCGGGGACGAACACTGAAGCTTTCTTT. Translated, it gives CATKAGTNTEAFF.